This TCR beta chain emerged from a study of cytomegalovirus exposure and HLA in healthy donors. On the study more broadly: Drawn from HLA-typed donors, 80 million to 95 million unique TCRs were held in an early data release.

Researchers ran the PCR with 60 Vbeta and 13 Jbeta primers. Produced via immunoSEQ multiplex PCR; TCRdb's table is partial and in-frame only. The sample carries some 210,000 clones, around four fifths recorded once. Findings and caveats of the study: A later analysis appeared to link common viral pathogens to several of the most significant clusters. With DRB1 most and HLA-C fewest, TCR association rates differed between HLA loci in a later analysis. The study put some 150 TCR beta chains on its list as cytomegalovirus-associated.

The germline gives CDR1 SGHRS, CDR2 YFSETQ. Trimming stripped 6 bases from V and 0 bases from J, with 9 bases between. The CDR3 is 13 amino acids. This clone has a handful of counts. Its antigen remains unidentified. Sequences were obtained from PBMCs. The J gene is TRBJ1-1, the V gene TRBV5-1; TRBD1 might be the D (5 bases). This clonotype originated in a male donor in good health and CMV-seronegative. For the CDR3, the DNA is TGCGCCAGCACGACAGAATTGAACACTGAAGCTTTCTTT. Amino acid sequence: CASTTELNTEAFF.